The 10 T cell receptor beta chains reported below all come from one sample, sequenced in a study of human T cells and chemical hapten exposure. Regarding time point: patch test 3, about 24 weeks after DPC sensitization. The treatment denotes: therapeutic diphenylcyclopropenone sensitization with weekly scalp DPC. In TCRdb, the RACE reads were re-called with MiXCR into one record per CDR3 protein. The repertoire holds approximately 160,000 distinct CDR3 sequences, with around a quarter as singletons. Sequencing used whole blood, obtained in connection with sensitization to the hapten diphenylcyclopropenone (DPC). The receptors originated from a woman between 18 and 29 years old with alopecia areata. Some clones in this sample may be carry-over from other donors' samples.

This clonotype was seen more than once but under ten times. The rearrangement joins TRBV6-2 or TRBV6-3 to TRBJ2-5; TRBD2 might be the D (6 bases). This CDR3 is built from 14 residues. V was trimmed by 6 bases and J by 0 bases, leaving 11 bases between them. Looked up from germline, CDR1 is MNHEY and CDR2 is SVGEGT. CDR3 residues: CASSLRGYQETQYF. The CDR3 region has the DNA TGTGCCAGCAGCCTCCGGGGGTACCAAGAGACCCAGTACTTC.

The genes are TRBV10-2 and TRBJ1-1, with D possibly being TRBD1 (5 bases). V was cut by 7 bases and J by 6 bases, with 9 bases left in between. Germline V gene sequence: CDR1 WSHSY, CDR2 SAAADI. The CDR3 loop spans 11 amino acids. The CDR3 DNA reads TGCGCCAGCACCAGGGAGGCTGAAGCTTTCTTT. Translated: CASTREAEAFF.

This chain links TRBV6-5 with TRBJ2-7; D possibly corresponds to TRBD2 (5 bases). Trimming removed 6 bases from V and 7 bases from J, with 13 bases in between. Germline V gene lookup returns CDR1 MNHEY and CDR2 SVGAGI. The CDR3 has 12 amino acids. CDR3 sequence: CASREPGTEQYF. The DNA of the CDR3 is TGTGCCAGCAGAGAACCGGGAACAGAGCAGTACTTC.

This clonotype was detected a few times. The rearrangement links TRBV18 to TRBJ1-1; no definite D call. Trimming cost V 3 bases and J 0 bases, with 11 bases left between them. CDR1 is KGHSH and CDR2 is LQKENI in the germline V gene. The CDR3 is made up of 15 amino acids. CDR3 sequence (DNA): TGTGCCAGCTCACCCCCAGGAAGGGTGAACACTGAAGCTTTCTTT. Protein sequence: CASSPPGRVNTEAFF.

V gene TRBV20-1 combines with J gene TRBJ1-1; D might be TRBD1 (5 bases). V was clipped by 8 bases and J by 10 bases, with 14 bases between them. CDR3 length: 10 amino acids. The germline V gene has CDR1 DFQATT and CDR2 SNEGSKA (reference sequence). CDR3 sequence: CSTGLGLAFF. In DNA, the CDR3 is TGCAGTACAGGACTCGGTTTAGCTTTCTTT.

The table lists this clonotype with a few counts. The chain combines TRBV5-5 with TRBJ2-1; D not certain. CDR1 SGHKS and CDR2 YYEKEE come from the germline V gene (reference sequence). Deletions cut 4 bases from V and 5 bases from J, with 4 bases between. CDR3 size: 11 residues. The CDR3 protein is CASSMNNEQFF. The CDR3 DNA reads as TGTGCCAGCAGCATGAACAATGAGCAGTTCTTC.

J is TRBJ1-2 and V is TRBV15; D possibly corresponds to TRBD1 (5 bases). This CDR3 contains 13 residues. Trimming took 2 bases from V and 8 from J, leaving 12 bases between them. CDR1 and CDR2 from the germline V gene are LNHNV and YYDKDF (reference sequence). CDR3 nucleotides: TGTGCCACCAGCAGATCAGGGCCGAGGGGCTACACCTTC. Translating gives CATSRSGPRGYTF.

On this clonotype itself: A read error may produce the germline difference seen at one junction end. This chain links TRBV9 with TRBJ2-7; D is undetermined. Germline V gene sequence: CDR1 SGDLS, CDR2 YYNGEE. The CDR3 loop spans 16 amino acids. CDR3 nucleotide sequence: TGTGCCAGCAGCCCAGCCACCTCTCAAAGGGTCTACGAGCGGTACTTC. Translated: CASSPATSQRVYERYF.

This chain connects TRBV18 to TRBJ2-1; a weak D match, TRBD1 (6 bases). The CDR3 length is 14 residues. The germline V gene has CDR1 KGHSH and CDR2 LQKENI. Trimming left V 3 bases short and J 7 bases short, with 13 bases between. CDR3 sequence reads: CASSPPTGSNEQFF. The CDR3 nucleotides read TGTGCCAGCTCACCTCCGACAGGTAGTAATGAGCAGTTCTTC. Filled out from reference TRBV18 and TRBJ2-1, the complete variable domain reads NAGVMQNPRHLVRRRGQEARLRCSPMKGHSHVYWYRQLPEEGLKFMVYLQKENIIDESGMPKERFSAEFPKEGPSILRIQQVVRGDSAAYFCASSPPTGSNEQFFGPGTRLTVL.

This clonotype was seen repeatedly, ten times or more. CDR3 protein: CASSQDATEETQYF. CDR3 coding DNA: TGTGCCAGCAGCCAAGATGCAACGGAAGAGACCCAGTACTTC. The genes are TRBV14 and TRBJ2-5; D is uncertain. The CDR3 runs to 14 residues. Germline V gene lookup returns CDR1 SGHDN and CDR2 FVKESK. The V and J ends lost 0 bases and 3 bases respectively, with 8 bases between them.